This TCR beta chain was sequenced for a study of T cells in localized non-small cell lung cancer. General study findings and limits: The study detected a median about 57 of the top 100 tumor clones in adjacent lung. Higher blood T cell density tracked longer overall survival.

The CDR3 extends over 14 amino acids. The germline V gene encodes CDR1 SGHTA and CDR2 FQGNSA. V lost 0 bases to trimming and J lost 4 bases, with 10 bases between them. This clone appeared once. Its antigen is undetermined. Profiling relied on immunoSEQ multiplex PCR, and the TCRdb table lists in-frame clones only, not all of them. This sample carries about 40,000 clones, more than 85% of them seen once, and the ten largest clones take 3.5%. The specimen was peripheral blood, collected before any cancer treatment. The TCR originated in a man between 18 and 49 years old with stage I lung adenocarcinoma. The V and J genes are TRBV7-2 and TRBJ2-7; D could derive from TRBD1 or TRBD2 (5 bases each). CDR3 protein: CASSLAGDLYEQYF. The CDR3 nucleotides read TGTGCCAGCAGCTTAGCGGGGGACCTTTACGAGCAGTACTTC. The full variable domain, in which reference TRBV7-2 and TRBJ2-7 provide the parts outside the CDR3, is GAGVSQSPSNKVTEKGKDVELRCDPISGHTALYWYRQSLGQGLEFLIYFQGNSAPDKSGLPSDRFSAERTGGSVSTLTIQRTQQEDSAVYLCASSLAGDLYEQYFGPGTRLTVT.